Below are 8 T cell receptor beta chains sequenced from a single sample in a study of shared clonotypes between healthy human individuals. TCRdb keeps only in-frame clones here, not all; method: immunoSEQ multiplex PCR. The repertoire holds fewer than 3 million clones, with around 90% as singletons. The sample taken for sequencing was naive CD4+ T cells from PBMCs. The subset denotes: CD45RA+ positively selected. The source is a man between 18 and 35 years old in good health. Some clones in this sample may be carry-over from other donors' samples.

This chain joins TRBV28 and TRBJ2-3; TRBD2 matches 7 bases. Trimming cost V 2 bases and J 4 bases; bases outside gene matches: 3. Germline CDR1 MDHEN, CDR2 SYDVKM. This CDR3 region has 14 residues. As DNA, the CDR3 is TGTGCCAGCAGTTTACGGAGCGGGGCAGATACGCAGTATTTT. Protein: CASSLRSGADTQYF.

The CDR3 spells CASSLNSRTMGNGYTF. The CDR3 nucleotides read TGTGCCAGCAGTTTAAATTCCAGGACAATGGGAAATGGCTACACCTTC. V is TRBV27 and J is TRBJ1-2; tentative D call: TRBD1 (5 bases). Germline CDR1 and CDR2: MNHEY and SMNVEV (reference sequence). The V end was cut by 2 bases, the J end by 6 bases, with 19 bases between. The CDR3 is 16 residues long.

The chain uses TRBV19 and TRBJ2-7; perhaps TRBD2 as D (7 bases). Germline V gene data show CDR1 as LNHDA and CDR2 as SQIVND (reference sequence). Trimming removed 6 bases from V and 7 bases from J, with 22 bases in between. This CDR3 contains 15 residues. This chain's CDR3 is CASSPGDLGRGEQYF. The CDR3 coding sequence is TGTGCCAGTAGCCCAGGGGACTTAGGGAGGGGAGAGCAGTACTTC.

The chain is built from TRBV2 and TRBJ2-3; 7 bases align to TRBD2. V lost 7 bases, J lost 7 bases, and 5 bases stayed unmatched. The CDR3 contains 12 residues. Germline V gives CDR1 SNHLY, CDR2 FYNNEI. This CDR3 reads CASKGLPNTQYF. CDR3 nucleotides: TGTGCCAGCAAGGGACTACCAAATACGCAGTATTTT.

Here the CDR3 DNA reads TGTGCCAGCAGCTTGGGACAGACTTATAGCAATCAGCCCCAGCATTTT. Its protein is CASSLGQTYSNQPQHF. The chain couples TRBV7-2 to TRBJ1-5; TRBD1 matches 7 bases. Germline CDR1 is SGHTA and CDR2 is FQGNSA. This CDR3 has 16 amino acids. After removal of 3 bases from V and 0 bases from J, the junction contained 5 bases not matched to a gene.

The CDR3 spells CASSLDSPGYNEQFF. CDR3 DNA: TGCGCCAGCAGCTTGGACAGCCCAGGATACAATGAGCAGTTCTTC. V and J are TRBV5-1 and TRBJ2-1; no firm D call. There are 15 residues in the CDR3. Germline values: CDR1 SGHRS, CDR2 YFSETQ. With 0 bases removed from V and 4 bases from J, the gap between germline ends came to 11 bases.

The V gene is TRBV7-2, the J gene TRBJ2-2, with 8 bases lining up with TRBD2. This CDR3 is built from 18 residues. Germline CDR1 is SGHTA and CDR2 is FQGNSA. With 0 bases clipped from V and 2 bases from J, the junction kept 8 bases outside the gene matches. The chain's CDR3 is CASSLASLLAANTGELFF. In DNA, the CDR3 is TGTGCCAGCAGCTTAGCCTCACTACTAGCGGCAAACACCGGGGAGCTGTTTTTT.

The chain employs TRBV27 and TRBJ2-7; TRBD2 agrees at 8 bases. CDR3 size: 15 residues. CDR1 and CDR2 from the germline V gene are MNHEY and SMNVEV (reference sequence). The junction had 8 bases not matched to a gene; V was cut back by 4 bases and J by 3 bases. The CDR3 region has the DNA TGTGCCAGCAGTTCCCAAGCGGGAGCGTTCTACGAGCAGTACTTC. This codes for CASSSQAGAFYEQYF.